The entry that follows covers one T cell receptor (beta chain) sequence. Its target is unknown. In each sample, roughly 1-10 million cryopreserved PBMC were present before DNA extraction. They ran version v3.0 of the immunoSEQ assay at survey level. Clones were sequenced by immunoSEQ multiplex PCR, and TCRdb holds only the in-frame ones, with some missing. The profile shows under 45,000 clones, roughly 85% of them singletons. The data are from a study of long-term antiretroviral therapy in people with HIV. Study results and caveats: HIV repertoire CDR3 lengths ranged less widely than those of controls.

Germline CDR1 reads SGHRS; CDR2 reads YFSETQ. V was pared by 4 bases and J by 9 bases, with 23 bases between. CDR3 size: 15 residues. The clonotype originates from a woman in her forties or fifties with HIV. This specimen was unsorted PBMCs, taken 3.1 years after starting antiretroviral therapy. The V gene is TRBV5-1, the J gene TRBJ2-7; TRBD1 or TRBD2 may be the D gene (5 bases each). The CDR3 DNA reads TGCGCCAGCAGCCCACAAGGCCGGGACCAGAGGTCGCAGTACTTC. Translating it yields CASSPQGRDQRSQYF.